The table lists the clone carrying this T cell receptor beta chain with many counts. Its cognate antigen is unknown. The source material, RNA transcripts, was used to amplify TCR beta CDR3 regions. Researchers ran a first-round RT-PCR on the TCR CDR3 using the HTBI primer set. TCRdb processed the multiplex PCR reads anew with MiXCR; each CDR3 protein has one entry. The table includes more than 350,000 distinct CDR3 sequences, nearly 15% detected once. Ophthalmopathy cases met thresholds of Clinical Activity Score at least 3, NOSPECS grade at least 4 and duration under 3 months. Together with thyroid ultrasound, orbital computed tomography, serum thyroxine and TRAb, clinical symptoms were used for diagnoses. This sample stems from a study of T cells in Graves' hyperthyroidism and ophthalmopathy. Broader study findings: Ophthalmopathy was separated from stable hyperthyroidism by a 13 V-J model. Researchers found most expanded thyroid clonotypes above 0.001 in blood as well.

V lost 3 bases to trimming and J lost 1 base, with 2 bases between them. The CDR3 length is 12 residues. Per the germline V gene, CDR1 is KGHDR and CDR2 is SFDVKD. The sample consisted of blood. The chain is built from TRBV24-1 and TRBJ2-5; D is unclear. The TCR originated in a woman aged 55-70 years with Graves' ophthalmopathy. CDR3 in DNA: TGTGCCACCAGTGATCCCCAAGAGACCCAGTACTTC. This codes for CATSDPQETQYF.